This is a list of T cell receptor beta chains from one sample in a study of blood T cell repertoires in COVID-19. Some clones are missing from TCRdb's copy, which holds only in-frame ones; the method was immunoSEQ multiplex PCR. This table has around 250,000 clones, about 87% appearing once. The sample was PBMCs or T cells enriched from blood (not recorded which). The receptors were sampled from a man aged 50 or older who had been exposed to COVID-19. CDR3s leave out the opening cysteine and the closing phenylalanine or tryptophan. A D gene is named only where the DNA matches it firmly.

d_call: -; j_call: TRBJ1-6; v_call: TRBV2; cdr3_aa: ASSTGSPLH
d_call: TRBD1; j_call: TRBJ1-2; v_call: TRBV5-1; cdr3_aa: ASSLRPPTGGNYT
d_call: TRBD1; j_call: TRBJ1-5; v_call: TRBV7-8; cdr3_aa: ASSSQGFYSNQPQH
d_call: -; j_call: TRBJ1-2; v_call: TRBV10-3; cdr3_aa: AISLIKTGHYGYT
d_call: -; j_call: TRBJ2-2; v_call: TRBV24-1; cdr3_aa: ATSDSPFPNTGELF
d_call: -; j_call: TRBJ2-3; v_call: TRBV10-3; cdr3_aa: AISEPRSTDTQY
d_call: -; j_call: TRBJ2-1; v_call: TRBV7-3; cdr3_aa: ASSFSGDPYNEQF
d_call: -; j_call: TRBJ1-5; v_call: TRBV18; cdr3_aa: ASSPYRGNQPQH
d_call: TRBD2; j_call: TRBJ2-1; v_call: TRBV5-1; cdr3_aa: ASSTGTSGSRVWNEQF
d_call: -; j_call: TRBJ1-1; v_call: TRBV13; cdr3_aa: ASSLRAEAF
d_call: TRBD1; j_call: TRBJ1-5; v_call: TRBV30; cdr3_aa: AWETGGNQPQH
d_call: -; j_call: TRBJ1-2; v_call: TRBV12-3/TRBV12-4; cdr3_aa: ASKRVSDYGYT
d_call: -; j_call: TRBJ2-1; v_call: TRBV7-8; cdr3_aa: ASSSRGGLGNEQF
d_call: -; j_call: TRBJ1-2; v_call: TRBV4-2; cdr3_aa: ASSPMASSNYGYT
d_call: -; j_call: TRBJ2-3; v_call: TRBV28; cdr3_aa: ASSPRDSSDWVTDTQY
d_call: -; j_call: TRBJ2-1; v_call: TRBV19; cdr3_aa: ASTRESYNEQF
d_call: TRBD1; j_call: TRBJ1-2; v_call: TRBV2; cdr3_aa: ASSDQGEDYGYT
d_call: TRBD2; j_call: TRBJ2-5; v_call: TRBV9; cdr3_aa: ASSVDGTRQETQY
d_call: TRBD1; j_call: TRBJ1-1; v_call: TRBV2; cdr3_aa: ASRWDRGQRTEAF
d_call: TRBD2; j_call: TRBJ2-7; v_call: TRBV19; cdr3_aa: ASSMGPAGGTYEQY
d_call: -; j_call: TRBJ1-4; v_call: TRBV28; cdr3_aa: ASSPSAGANEKLF
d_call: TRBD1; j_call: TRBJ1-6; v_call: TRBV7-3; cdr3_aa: ASSSGQGNSPLH
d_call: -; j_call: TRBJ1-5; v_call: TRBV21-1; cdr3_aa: ASSKAYLQGLSYSNQPQH
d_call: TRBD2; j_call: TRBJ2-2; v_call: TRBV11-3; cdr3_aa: ASSLLAGYTGELF
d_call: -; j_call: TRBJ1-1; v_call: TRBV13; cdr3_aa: ASSLGAGTEAF
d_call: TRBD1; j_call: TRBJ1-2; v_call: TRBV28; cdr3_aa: ASSPGQVRSSYT
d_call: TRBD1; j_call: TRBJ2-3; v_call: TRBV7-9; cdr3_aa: ASRLDRVGDTQY
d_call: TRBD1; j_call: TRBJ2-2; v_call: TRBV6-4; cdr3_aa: ASRGQAYTGELF